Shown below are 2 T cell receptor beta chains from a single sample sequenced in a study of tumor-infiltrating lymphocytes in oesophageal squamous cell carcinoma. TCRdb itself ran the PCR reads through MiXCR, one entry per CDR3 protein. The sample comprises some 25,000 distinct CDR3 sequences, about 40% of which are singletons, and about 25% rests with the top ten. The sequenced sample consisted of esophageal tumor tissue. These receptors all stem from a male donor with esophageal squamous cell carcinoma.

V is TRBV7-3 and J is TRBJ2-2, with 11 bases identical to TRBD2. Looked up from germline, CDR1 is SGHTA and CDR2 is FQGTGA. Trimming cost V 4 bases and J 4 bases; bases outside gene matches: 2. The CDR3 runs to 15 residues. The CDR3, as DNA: TGTGCCAGCAGCTCTACTAGCGGGAGCACCGGGGAGCTGTTTTTT. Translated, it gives CASSSTSGSTGELFF.

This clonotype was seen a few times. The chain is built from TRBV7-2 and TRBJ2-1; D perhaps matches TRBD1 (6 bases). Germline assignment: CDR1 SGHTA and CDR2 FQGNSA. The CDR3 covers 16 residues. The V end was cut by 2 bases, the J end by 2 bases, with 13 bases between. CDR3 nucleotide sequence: TGTGCCAGCAGCTTAACCCCCAGGGGCGCCTACAATGAGCAGTTCTTC. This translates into CASSLTPRGAYNEQFF.